This T cell receptor (beta chain) was documented in a study of response to subunit inactivated influenza vaccine. Via MiXCR, TCRdb re-called the RT-PCR reads, giving one row per CDR3 protein. The table lists 800,000 to 1,000,000 distinct CDR3 sequences, around 20% of them singletons, with roughly 10% in the top ten. Points from the study as a whole: Authors suggested few new T cells are recruited by each seasonal influenza vaccination.

This clonotype was detected only a few times. Its specificity is not known. Per the germline V gene, CDR1 is SGHRS and CDR2 is YFSETQ. After removal of 7 bases from V and 2 bases from J, the junction contained 4 bases not matched to a gene. The CDR3 sequence is 14 residues long. The sequence came from a man between 45 and 60 years old who received an inactivated influenza vaccine. The chain recombines TRBV5-1 with TRBJ2-7; 12 nucleotides match TRBD2. Sequences were derived from PBMCs from blood, sampled roughly 5 days after vaccination. CDR3 sequence reads: CASAWTSGTYEQYF. The DNA for the CDR3 is TGCGCCAGCGCTTGGACTAGCGGGACCTACGAGCAGTACTTC.